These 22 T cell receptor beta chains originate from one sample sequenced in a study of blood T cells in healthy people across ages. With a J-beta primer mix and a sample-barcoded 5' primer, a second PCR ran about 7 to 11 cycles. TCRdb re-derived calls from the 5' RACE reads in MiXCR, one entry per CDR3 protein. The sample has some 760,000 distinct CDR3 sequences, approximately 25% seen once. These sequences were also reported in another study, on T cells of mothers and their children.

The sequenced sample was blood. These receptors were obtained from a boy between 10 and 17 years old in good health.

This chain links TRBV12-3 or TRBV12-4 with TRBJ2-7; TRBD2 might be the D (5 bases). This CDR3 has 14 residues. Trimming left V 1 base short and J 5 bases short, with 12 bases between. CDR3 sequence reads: CASSLGGILHEQYF. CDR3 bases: TGTGCCAGCAGTTTAGGAGGGATTCTCCACGAGCAGTACTTC.

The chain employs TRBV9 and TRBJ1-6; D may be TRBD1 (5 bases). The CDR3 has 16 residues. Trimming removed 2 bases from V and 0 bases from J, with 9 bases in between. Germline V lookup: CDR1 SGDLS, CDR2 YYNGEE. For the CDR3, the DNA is TGTGCCAGCAGCGTTGAAGGGGCCTCCTATAATTCACCCCTCCACTTT. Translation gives CASSVEGASYNSPLHF.

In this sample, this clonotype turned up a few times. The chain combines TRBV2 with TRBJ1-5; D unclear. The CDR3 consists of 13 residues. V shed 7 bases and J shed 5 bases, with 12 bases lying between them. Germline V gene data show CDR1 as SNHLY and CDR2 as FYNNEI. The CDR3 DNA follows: TGTGCCAGCAACAACGGCACTCATCAGCCCCAGCATTTT. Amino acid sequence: CASNNGTHQPQHF. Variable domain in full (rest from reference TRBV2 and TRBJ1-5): EPEVTQTPSHQVTQMGQEVILRCVPISNHLYFYWYRQILGQKVEFLVSFYNNEISEKSEIFDDQFSVERPDGSNFTLKIRSTKLEDSAMYFCASNNGTHQPQHFGDGTRLSIL.

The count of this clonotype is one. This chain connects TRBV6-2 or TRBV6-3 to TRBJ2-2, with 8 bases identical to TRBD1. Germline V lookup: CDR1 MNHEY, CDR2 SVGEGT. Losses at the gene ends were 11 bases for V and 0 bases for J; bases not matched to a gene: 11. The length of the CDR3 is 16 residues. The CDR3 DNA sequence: TGTGCCGGGGGGACAGGCCCCACAACGAACACCGGGGAGCTGTTTTTT. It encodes CAGGTGPTTNTGELFF.

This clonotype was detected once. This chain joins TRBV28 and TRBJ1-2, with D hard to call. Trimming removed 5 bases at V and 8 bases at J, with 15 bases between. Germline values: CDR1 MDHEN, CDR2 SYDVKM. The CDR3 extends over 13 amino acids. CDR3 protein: CASSPRRGLGYTF. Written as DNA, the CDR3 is TGTGCCAGCAGTCCTCGGAGAGGGCTGGGCTACACCTTC.

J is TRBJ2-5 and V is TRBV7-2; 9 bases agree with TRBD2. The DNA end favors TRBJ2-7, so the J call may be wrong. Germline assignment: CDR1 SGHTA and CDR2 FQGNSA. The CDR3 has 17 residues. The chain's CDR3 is CASSQRLAGRTTYEQYF. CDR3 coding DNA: TGTGCCAGCAGCCAGAGGCTAGCGGGGAGGACCACCTACGAGCAGTACTTC.

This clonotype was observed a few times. The CDR3 sequence: CASWSGTRRTDTQYF. The CDR3 DNA is TGTGCCAGCTGGTCCGGGACTAGGAGAACAGATACGCAGTATTTT. The V and J genes are TRBV6-5 and TRBJ2-3; TRBD2 matches at 8 bases. The CDR3 extends over 15 amino acids. Germline values: CDR1 MNHEY, CDR2 SVGAGI. Trimming cost V 8 bases and J 3 bases; bases outside gene matches: 10.

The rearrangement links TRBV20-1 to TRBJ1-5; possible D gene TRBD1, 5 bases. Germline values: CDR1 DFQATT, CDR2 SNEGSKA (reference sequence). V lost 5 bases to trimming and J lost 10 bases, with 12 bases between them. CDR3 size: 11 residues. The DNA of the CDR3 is TGCAGTGCTTTGGGGGTTCTCCCCCAGCATTTT. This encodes CSALGVLPQHF.

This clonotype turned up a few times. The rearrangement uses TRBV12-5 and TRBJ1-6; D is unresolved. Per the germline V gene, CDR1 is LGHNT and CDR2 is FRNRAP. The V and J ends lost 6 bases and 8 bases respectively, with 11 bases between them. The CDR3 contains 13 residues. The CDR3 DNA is TGTGCTAGTGGACTGGACGGATATTCACCCCTCCACTTT. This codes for CASGLDGYSPLHF.

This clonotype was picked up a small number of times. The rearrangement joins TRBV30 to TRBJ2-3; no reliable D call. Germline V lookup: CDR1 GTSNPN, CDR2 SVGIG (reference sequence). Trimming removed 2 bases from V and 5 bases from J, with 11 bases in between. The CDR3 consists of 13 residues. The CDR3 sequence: CAWSTDLVDTQYF. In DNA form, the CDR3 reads TGTGCCTGGAGTACCGACTTGGTAGATACGCAGTATTTT.

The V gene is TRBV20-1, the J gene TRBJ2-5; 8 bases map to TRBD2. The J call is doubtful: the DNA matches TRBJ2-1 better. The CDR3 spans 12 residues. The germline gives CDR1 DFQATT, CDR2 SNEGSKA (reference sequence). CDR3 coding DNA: TGCAGTGCTACGGGGGGGCTTAATGAGCAGTTCTTC. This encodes CSATGGLNEQFF.

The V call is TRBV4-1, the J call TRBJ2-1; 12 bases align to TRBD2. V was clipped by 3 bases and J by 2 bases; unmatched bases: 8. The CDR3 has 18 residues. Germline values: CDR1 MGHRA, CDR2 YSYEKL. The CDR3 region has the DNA TGCGCCAGCAGCCACGAAGGACTAGCGGGGAGCACCTACAATGAGCAGTTCTTC. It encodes CASSHEGLAGSTYNEQFF.

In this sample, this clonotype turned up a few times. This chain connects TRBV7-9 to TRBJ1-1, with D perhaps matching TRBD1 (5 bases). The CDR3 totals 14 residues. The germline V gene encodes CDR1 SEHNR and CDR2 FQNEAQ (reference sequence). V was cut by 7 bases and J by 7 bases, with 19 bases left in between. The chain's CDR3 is CASTLWGRQLEAFF. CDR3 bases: TGTGCCAGCACCTTGTGGGGTAGACAGCTTGAAGCTTTCTTT.

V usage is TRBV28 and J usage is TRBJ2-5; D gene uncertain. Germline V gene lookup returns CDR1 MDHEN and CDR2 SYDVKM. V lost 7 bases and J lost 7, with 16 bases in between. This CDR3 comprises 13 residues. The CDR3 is CASKTGSKSTQYF. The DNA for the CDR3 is TGTGCCAGCAAAACCGGTTCTAAGTCGACCCAGTACTTC.

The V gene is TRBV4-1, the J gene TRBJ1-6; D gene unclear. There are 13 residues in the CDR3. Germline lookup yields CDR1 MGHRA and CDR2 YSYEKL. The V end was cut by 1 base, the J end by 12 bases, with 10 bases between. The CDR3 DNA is TGCGCCAGCAGCCAAGTAGGGTCCCAACCCCTCCACTTT. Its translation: CASSQVGSQPLHF.

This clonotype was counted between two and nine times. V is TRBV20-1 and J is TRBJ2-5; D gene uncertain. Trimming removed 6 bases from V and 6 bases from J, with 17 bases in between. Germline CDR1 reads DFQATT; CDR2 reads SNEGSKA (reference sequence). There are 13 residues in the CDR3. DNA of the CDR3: TGCAGTGCCCAGGATCCGGTTAGGAAGACCCAGTACTTC. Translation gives CSAQDPVRKTQYF.

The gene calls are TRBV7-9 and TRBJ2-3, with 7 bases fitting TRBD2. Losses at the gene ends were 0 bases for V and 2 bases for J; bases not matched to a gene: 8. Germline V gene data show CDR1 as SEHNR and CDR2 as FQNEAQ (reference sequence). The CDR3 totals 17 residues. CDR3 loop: CASSLAGTTDLTDTQYF. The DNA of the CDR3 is TGTGCCAGCAGCTTAGCCGGGACTACCGACCTCACAGATACGCAGTATTTT.

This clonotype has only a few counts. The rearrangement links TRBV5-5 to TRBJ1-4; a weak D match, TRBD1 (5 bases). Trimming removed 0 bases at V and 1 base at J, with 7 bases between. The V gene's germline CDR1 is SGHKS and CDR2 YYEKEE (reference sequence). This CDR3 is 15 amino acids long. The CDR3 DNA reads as TGTGCCAGCAGCTTGGCGGGGCAAACTAATGAAAAACTGTTTTTT. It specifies CASSLAGQTNEKLFF.

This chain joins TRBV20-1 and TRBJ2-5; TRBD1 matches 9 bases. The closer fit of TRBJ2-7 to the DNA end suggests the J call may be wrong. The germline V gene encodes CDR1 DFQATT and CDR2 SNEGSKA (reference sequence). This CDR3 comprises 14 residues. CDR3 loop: CSARASTGGYEQYF. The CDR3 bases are TGCAGTGCTAGAGCTTCGACAGGGGGCTACGAGCAGTACTTC.

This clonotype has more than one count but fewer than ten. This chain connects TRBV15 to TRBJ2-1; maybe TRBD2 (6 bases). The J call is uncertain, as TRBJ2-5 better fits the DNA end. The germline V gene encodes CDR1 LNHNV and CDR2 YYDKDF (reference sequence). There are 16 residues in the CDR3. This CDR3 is CATSRGRAGPQETQYF. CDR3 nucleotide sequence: TGTGCCACCAGCAGGGGACGAGCGGGTCCCCAAGAGACCCAGTACTTC.

The CDR3 sequence is CASSPGQGAIIEKLFF. CDR3 nucleotides: TGCGCCAGCAGCCCCGGACAGGGGGCGATTATTGAAAAACTGTTTTTT. The V and J genes are TRBV5-1 and TRBJ1-4; TRBD1 agrees at 11 bases. CDR3 length equals 16 residues. Germline CDR1 reads SGHRS; CDR2 reads YFSETQ. V shed 4 bases, J shed 7 bases, and the junction held 9 bases outside the gene matches. The entire variable domain, with the rest obtained from reference TRBV5-1 and TRBJ1-4, is as follows: KAGVTQTPRYLIKTRGQQVTLSCSPISGHRSVSWYQQTPGQGLQFLFEYFSETQRNKGNFPGRFSGRQFSNSRSEMNVSTLELGDSALYLCASSPGQGAIIEKLFFGSGTQLSVL.

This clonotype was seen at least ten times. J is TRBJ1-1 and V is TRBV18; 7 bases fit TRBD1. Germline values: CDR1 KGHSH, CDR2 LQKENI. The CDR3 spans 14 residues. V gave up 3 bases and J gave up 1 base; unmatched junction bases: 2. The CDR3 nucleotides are TGTGCCAGCTCACCGACAGGGCCGAACACTGAAGCTTTCTTT. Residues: CASSPTGPNTEAFF.